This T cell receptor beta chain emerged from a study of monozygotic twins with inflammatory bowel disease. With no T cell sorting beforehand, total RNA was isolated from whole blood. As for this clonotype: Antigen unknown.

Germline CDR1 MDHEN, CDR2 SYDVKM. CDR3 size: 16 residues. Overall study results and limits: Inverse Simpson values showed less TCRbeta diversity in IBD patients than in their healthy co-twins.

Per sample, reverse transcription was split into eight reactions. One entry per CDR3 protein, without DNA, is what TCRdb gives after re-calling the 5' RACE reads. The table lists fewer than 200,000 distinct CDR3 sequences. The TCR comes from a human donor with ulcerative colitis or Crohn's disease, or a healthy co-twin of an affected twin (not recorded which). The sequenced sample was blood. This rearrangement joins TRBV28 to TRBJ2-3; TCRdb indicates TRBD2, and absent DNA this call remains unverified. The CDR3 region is CASSSPGLASTDTQYF.